The rows below give T cell receptor beta chains drawn from one sample of a study of T cell changes during pregnancy in multiple sclerosis. Method: immunoSEQ multiplex PCR; TCRdb's copy keeps in-frame clones and lacks some. This table has 30,000 to 45,000 clones, 89% appearing once. This specimen consisted of CD8+ T cells from peripheral blood mononuclear cells, obtained in the third trimester of pregnancy. These receptors all stem from a female donor with multiple sclerosis, enrolled in a pregnancy study. Each CDR3 is given with its conserved first and last residue. Fields, in order: V gene, CDR3 length, clone size, J gene, D gene, CDR3 protein, CDR3 DNA. The D gene is left open where the match is weak. Clone size appears in some rows only: once, few, many, or a class for an expanded clone.

TRBV15	15	NA	TRBJ1-2	NA	CATSRDLGGANGYTF	TGTGCCACCAGCAGAGATCTTGGGGGGGCGAATGGCTACACCTTC
TRBV4-2	12	NA	TRBJ1-1	NA	CASSQGQGEAFF	TGTGCCAGCAGCCAAGGCCAGGGGGAAGCTTTCTTT
TRBV18	15	NA	TRBJ2-7	NA	CASSPPNSNSYEQYF	TGTGCCAGCTCACCACCCAACTCCAACTCCTACGAGCAGTACTTC
TRBV6-5	12	NA	TRBJ1-5	NA	CASSPSNQPQHF	TGTGCCAGCAGCCCCTCGAATCAGCCCCAGCATTTT
TRBV5-4	15	NA	TRBJ2-7	TRBD2	CASSLLGLAPYEQYF	TGTGCCAGCAGCTTGTTAGGACTAGCGCCCTACGAGCAGTACTTC
TRBV19	13	few	TRBJ1-5	NA	CASSRTGIQPQHF	TGTGCCAGTAGTAGAACAGGGATTCAGCCCCAGCATTTT
TRBV7-3	13	few	TRBJ1-1	NA	CASGITGNTEAFF	TGTGCCAGCGGAATCACAGGGAACACTGAAGCTTTCTTT
TRBV7-7	15	NA	TRBJ2-1	TRBD2	CASSLTAGVIHEQFF	TGTGCCAGCAGCTTAACGGCGGGGGTAATCCATGAGCAGTTCTTC
TRBV4-2	15	NA	TRBJ1-1	NA	CASSQEHTLNTEAFF	TGTGCCAGCAGCCAAGAACACACGTTGAACACTGAAGCTTTCTTT
TRBV4-1	20	NA	TRBJ2-7	NA	CASSQTGFGDQTRKSYEQYF	TGCGCCAGCAGCCAGACAGGGTTTGGGGATCAGACTAGAAAAAGCTACGAGCAGTACTTC
TRBV7-9	12	NA	TRBJ1-1	NA	CASSLELGEAFF	TGTGCCAGCAGCTTAGAGTTGGGCGAAGCTTTCTTT
TRBV18	15	once	TRBJ2-5	TRBD1	CASSPRTGQEETQYF	TGTGCCAGCTCCCCGAGGACAGGGCAGGAAGAGACCCAGTACTTC
TRBV6-5	14	NA	TRBJ1-3	NA	CASSYLGSGNTIYF	TGTGCCAGCAGTTACCTCGGCTCTGGAAACACCATATATTTT
TRBV10-2	18	NA	TRBJ2-7	TRBD2	CASSILRPCGGGNYEQYF	TGCGCCAGCAGTATCCTCAGGCCTTGTGGCGGGGGGAACTACGAGCAGTACTTC
TRBV15	12	NA	TRBJ1-1	NA	CATSRDRSEAFF	TGTGCCACCAGCAGAGATCGTAGTGAAGCTTTCTTT
TRBV5-1	18	NA	TRBJ2-1	TRBD1	CASSRIPGTGISYNEQFF	TGCGCCAGCAGCAGAATTCCCGGGACAGGGATCTCCTACAATGAGCAGTTCTTC
TRBV14	16	NA	TRBJ2-5	TRBD2	CASSSRTSGRQETQYF	TGTGCCAGCAGCTCTCGGACTAGCGGGAGACAAGAGACCCAGTACTTC
TRBV19	14	once	TRBJ2-2	NA	CASSMGHNTGELFF	TGTGCCAGTAGTATGGGGCACAACACCGGGGAGCTGTTTTTT
TRBV4-3	16	NA	TRBJ1-2	NA	CASSQERDTSLYGYTF	TGCGCCAGCAGCCAAGAAAGGGACACGAGTCTTTATGGCTACACCTTC
TRBV11-1	18	once	TRBJ2-1	TRBD2	CASSSTPGLAGSGNEQFF	TGTGCCAGCAGCTCCACCCCGGGACTAGCGGGAAGTGGTAATGAGCAGTTCTTC
TRBV6-5	13	NA	TRBJ1-2	NA	CASSYAGSYGYTF	TGTGCCAGCAGTTACGCAGGAAGCTATGGCTACACCTTC
TRBV25-1	12	once	TRBJ1-1	NA	CASGERGTEAFF	TGTGCCAGCGGAGAGAGGGGGACTGAAGCTTTCTTT
TRBV9	12	once	TRBJ1-2	NA	CASSTDIRGYTF	TGTGCCAGCAGCACCGACATCCGGGGCTACACCTTC
TRBV19	12	NA	TRBJ2-5	NA	CASSIAGETQYF	TGTGCCAGTAGTATAGCAGGGGAGACCCAGTACTTC
TRBV19	14	NA	TRBJ2-7	TRBD1	CASSPGQGAHEQYF	TGTGCCAGTAGTCCGGGACAGGGGGCCCACGAGCAGTACTTC
TRBV6-4	13	medium-sized	TRBJ2-2	NA	CASSVESHGELFF	TGTGCCAGCAGTGTGGAGTCCCACGGGGAGCTGTTTTTT
TRBV9	12	NA	TRBJ1-2	NA	CASSVEEGGYTF	TGTGCCAGCAGCGTAGAGGAGGGAGGCTACACCTTC
TRBV9	14	NA	TRBJ2-7	TRBD2	CASSGTSGYYEQYF	TGTGCCAGCAGCGGGACTAGCGGATACTACGAGCAGTACTTC
TRBV7-9	11	once	TRBJ1-2	NA	CASLGARGYTF	TGTGCCAGCCTGGGGGCTCGAGGCTACACCTTC
TRBV7-9	14	once	TRBJ1-3	TRBD1	CASSPQGAGNTIYF	TGTGCCAGCAGCCCACAGGGGGCTGGAAACACCATATATTTT
TRBV11-2	12	NA	TRBJ1-2	TRBD1	CASSFTGDGYTF	TGTGCCAGCAGCTTTACAGGGGATGGCTACACCTTC
TRBV5-1	14	NA	TRBJ1-2	NA	CASSLESTRYGYTF	TGCGCCAGCAGCTTGGAGAGCACTCGCTATGGCTACACCTTC
TRBV27	16	NA	TRBJ2-1	TRBD1	CASSPGQGAFAVKQFF	TGTGCCAGCAGTCCAGGACAGGGGGCCTTTGCCGTGAAGCAGTTCTTC
TRBV6-4	16	NA	TRBJ2-2	NA	CASSDSRGSNTGELFF	TGTGCCAGCAGTGACTCGAGGGGGTCGAACACCGGGGAGCTGTTTTTT
TRBV4-3	15	NA	TRBJ1-2	NA	CASSTSSLVEDGYTF	TGCGCCAGCAGCACCTCGTCTTTGGTAGAGGATGGCTACACCTTC
TRBV9	16	NA	TRBJ2-5	TRBD1	CASSVVGTGGGETQYF	TGTGCCAGCAGCGTAGTTGGGACAGGGGGCGGTGAGACCCAGTACTTC
TRBV5-1	15	NA	TRBJ1-1	NA	CASSLLGSRGTEAFF	TGCGCCAGCAGCTTGCTAGGCAGCCGGGGCACTGAAGCTTTCTTT
TRBV7-9	14	NA	TRBJ1-5	TRBD1	CASSQQGPYQPQHF	TGTGCCAGCAGCCAACAGGGGCCCTATCAGCCCCAGCATTTT
TRBV6-6	14	few	TRBJ2-7	TRBD2	CASSQTSEFYEQYF	TGTGCCAGCAGCCAGACTAGCGAATTCTACGAGCAGTACTTC
TRBV5-8	16	few	TRBJ2-2	NA	CASSLIRGAGTGELFF	TGTGCCAGCAGCTTGATACGGGGTGCGGGCACCGGGGAGCTGTTTTTT
TRBV5-4	14	NA	TRBJ2-1	NA	CASSLGDSYNEQFF	TGTGCCAGCAGCTTGGGAGACTCCTACAATGAGCAGTTCTTC
TRBV9	14	NA	TRBJ2-7	NA	CASTPRDKNYEQYF	TGTGCCAGCACCCCCCGAGACAAAAACTACGAGCAGTACTTC
TRBV5-1	15	NA	TRBJ1-2	TRBD1	CASRLTHRGNYGYTF	TGCGCCAGCAGGCTGACCCACAGGGGAAACTATGGCTACACCTTC
TRBV6-5	13	NA	TRBJ2-7	NA	CASSLIRQDEQYF	TGTGCCAGCAGTCTAATCAGACAGGACGAGCAGTACTTC
TRBV5-5	16	NA	TRBJ2-1	NA	CASSLLGGGGYNEQFF	TGTGCCAGCAGCTTGCTTGGGGGAGGGGGGTACAATGAGCAGTTCTTC
TRBV5-4	14	NA	TRBJ2-1	NA	CASSGSTIVNEQFF	TGTGCCAGCAGCGGATCTACTATAGTCAATGAGCAGTTCTTC
TRBV6-4	15	NA	TRBJ1-1	TRBD1	CASSARDRGHTEAFF	TGTGCCAGCAGTGCCCGGGACAGGGGGCACACTGAAGCTTTCTTT
TRBV6-1	15	NA	TRBJ2-1	TRBD1	CASSEGTGGADEQFF	TGTGCCAGCAGTGAAGGGACAGGGGGCGCGGATGAGCAGTTCTTC
TRBV5-6	15	NA	TRBJ1-6	TRBD1	CASSDKDRRNSPLHF	TGTGCCAGCAGCGACAAGGACAGGAGAAATTCACCCCTCCACTTT
TRBV6-5	15	NA	TRBJ2-7	TRBD2	CASSYSSGGPDEQYF	TGTGCCAGCAGTTACTCGTCGGGGGGGCCGGACGAGCAGTACTTC
TRBV4-3	16	NA	TRBJ2-7	TRBD2	CASSQDLGLAFYEQYF	TGCGCCAGCAGCCAAGATCTAGGACTAGCGTTCTACGAGCAGTACTTC
TRBV7-9	17	few	TRBJ2-2	NA	CASSLGTAPLNTGELFF	TGTGCCAGCAGCTTAGGGACAGCACCCTTGAACACCGGGGAGCTGTTTTTT